These 13 T cell receptor beta chains were sequenced from one sample in a study of blood T cell repertoires in COVID-19. The protocol was immunoSEQ multiplex PCR, while the TCRdb copy is restricted to in-frame clones and leaves out a portion. The sample includes 150,000 to 180,000 clones, 75% to 85% of them seen just once. Source material: peripheral blood. These receptors were taken from a woman in her fifties or sixties with COVID-19, enrolled during active disease.

This chain joins TRBV7-9 and TRBJ2-2; a weak D match, TRBD1 (5 bases). CDR3 length: 13 amino acids. Trimming took off 1 base at V and 12 bases at J, with 12 bases between the two ends. CDR1 is SEHNR and CDR2 is FQNEAQ in the germline V gene (reference sequence). CDR3 amino acids: CASSLGAGAQLFF. The CDR3 coding sequence is TGTGCCAGCAGCTTAGGCGCTGGGGCCCAGCTGTTTTTT.

This sequence joins TRBV5-6 and TRBJ1-5; D not certain. The V end lost 4 bases, the J end lost 5 bases, and 16 bases lay between the germline ends. The CDR3 runs 15 residues. Germline-derived CDR1 and CDR2 are SGHDT and YYEEEE. This chain's CDR3 is CASSPSWTSDQPQHF. In DNA, the CDR3 is TGTGCCAGCAGCCCTTCTTGGACTTCGGATCAGCCCCAGCATTTT.

The J gene is TRBJ1-2, the V gene TRBV14; TRBD1 matches at 7 bases. V shed 4 bases and J 8 bases; nucleotides not matched to a gene: 7. Per the germline V gene, CDR1 is SGHDN and CDR2 is FVKESK. CDR3 size: 13 residues. CDR3 loop: CASSPRRTGGYTF. CDR3 coding DNA: TGTGCCAGCAGCCCCCGACGGACAGGCGGCTACACCTTC. Full variable domain (missing parts from reference TRBV14 and TRBJ1-2): EAGVTQFPSHSVIEKGQTVTLRCDPISGHDNLYWYRRVMGKEIKFLLHFVKESKQDESGMPNNRFLAERTGGTYSTLKVQPAELEDSGVYFCASSPRRTGGYTFGSGTRLTVV.

CDR3 nucleotides: TGTGCCAGCAGAAAAACAGGGGTTCGTAACTATGGCTACACCTTC. It specifies CASRKTGVRNYGYTF. The chain recombines TRBV27 with TRBJ1-2, with 7 bases aligning to TRBD1. V dropped 6 bases and J dropped 1; count of bases not matched to a gene: 8. The length of the CDR3 is 15 residues. Germline loops: CDR1 MNHEY, CDR2 SMNVEV (reference sequence).

The chain uses TRBV6-6 and TRBJ2-7; D may be TRBD1 (5 bases). Germline V CDR1 and CDR2: MNHNY, SVGAGI (reference sequence). Trimming left V 5 bases short and J 3 bases short, with 8 bases between. CDR3 size: 12 residues. The chain's CDR3 is CASSLTDYEQYV. CDR3 coding DNA: TGTGCCAGCAGTCTGACAGACTACGAGCAGTACGTC.

The CDR3: CASTTGVKLFF. In DNA, the CDR3 is TGTGCCAGTACTACAGGGGTGAAACTGTTTTTT. This chain links TRBV19 with TRBJ1-4; 7 bases map to TRBD1. The CDR3 is made up of 11 amino acids. Trimming at V came to 7 bases and at J to 11 bases, leaving 4 bases not matched to a gene. Germline assignment: CDR1 LNHDA and CDR2 SQIVND (reference sequence).

In its sample, this clone was seen a few times. This rearrangement joins TRBV5-5 to TRBJ1-1, with a possible D match to TRBD1 (6 bases). There are 14 residues in the CDR3. Trimming shortened V by 4 bases and J by 1 base, and 11 bases separated the two germline ends. CDR1 is SGHKS and CDR2 is YYEKEE in the germline V gene (reference sequence). The CDR3 DNA sequence: TGTGCCAGCAGCAGGACAGCGTCGAACACTGAAGCTTTCTTT. It encodes CASSRTASNTEAFF.

DNA of the CDR3: TGCGCCAGCAGCAAAGGGGCGGCGGGAGGAGAGACCCAGTACTTC. It specifies CASSKGAAGGETQYF. The chain couples TRBV10-1 to TRBJ2-5, with 8 bases that match TRBD2. In germline, CDR1 is WNHNN, CDR2 SYGVQD (reference sequence). Trimming removed 6 bases from V and 4 bases from J; junction bases left unmatched: 10. The CDR3 loop spans 15 amino acids.

The J gene is TRBJ2-1, the V gene TRBV19; 9 nucleotides align to TRBD2. The CDR3 totals 15 residues. CDR1 and CDR2 (germline): LNHDA, SQIVND (reference sequence). The V gene end was trimmed by 3 bases and the J gene end by 6 bases; junction bases not matched to a gene: 6. This CDR3 is CASSIISGSPNEQFF. CDR3 sequence (DNA): TGTGCCAGTAGTATTATTAGCGGGAGTCCCAATGAGCAGTTCTTC.

This sequence joins TRBV6-2 or TRBV6-3 and TRBJ2-1, with D perhaps matching TRBD2 (6 bases). CDR1 is MNHEY, CDR2 SVGEGT, per germline. The CDR3 is 14 residues long. The ends were cut back, 5 bases at V and 6 bases at J, with 14 bases in the middle. The CDR3 is CASSVWRDGNEQFF. The CDR3 DNA is TGTGCCAGCAGTGTCTGGCGGGACGGCAATGAGCAGTTCTTC.

The chain uses TRBV25-1 and TRBJ1-6; maybe TRBD1 (5 bases). Germline-derived CDR1 and CDR2 are MGHDK and SYGVNS. CDR3 size: 14 residues. V was clipped by 3 bases and J by 10 bases, with 13 bases between them. CDR3 sequence reads: CASSDPEQESPLHF. CDR3 coding DNA: TGTGCCAGCAGTGATCCGGAACAGGAGTCACCCCTCCACTTT.

The chain employs TRBV5-6 and TRBJ1-5; the D gene is possibly TRBD1 (5 bases). The germline V and J ends were trimmed by 1 base and 4 bases, with 12 bases remaining between them. Germline loops: CDR1 SGHDT, CDR2 YYEEEE. This CDR3 is 15 amino acids long. The CDR3 here is CASSLLAGKNQPQHF. DNA of the CDR3: TGTGCCAGCAGCTTGTTGGCAGGGAAGAATCAGCCCCAGCATTTT.

This clone was recorded a few times. The J gene is TRBJ1-2, the V gene TRBV6-2 or TRBV6-3; maybe TRBD1 (5 bases). Deletions cut 4 bases from V and 8 bases from J, with 17 bases between. The CDR3 totals 14 residues. Germline CDR1 and CDR2: MNHEY and SVGEGT. In nucleotides, the CDR3 is TGTGCCAGCAGTTTAGAAGGGGTCCTCGACGGCTACACCTTC. Translating it yields CASSLEGVLDGYTF.